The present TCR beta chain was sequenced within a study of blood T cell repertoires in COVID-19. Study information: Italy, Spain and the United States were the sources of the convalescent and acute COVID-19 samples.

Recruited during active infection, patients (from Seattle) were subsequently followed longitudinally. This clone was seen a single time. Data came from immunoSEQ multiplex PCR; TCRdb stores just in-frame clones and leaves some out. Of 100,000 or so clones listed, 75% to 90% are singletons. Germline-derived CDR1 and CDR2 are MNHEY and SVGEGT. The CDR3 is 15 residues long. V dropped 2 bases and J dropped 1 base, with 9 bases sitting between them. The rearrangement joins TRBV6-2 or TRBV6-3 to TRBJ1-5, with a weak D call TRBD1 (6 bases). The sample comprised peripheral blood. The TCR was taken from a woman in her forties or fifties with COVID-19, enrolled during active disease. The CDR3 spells CASSYGGGSNQPQHF. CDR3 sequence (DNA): TGTGCCAGCAGTTACGGGGGCGGAAGCAATCAGCCCCAGCATTTT.